The sequence of this TCR beta chain was determined in a study of CD8 T cells in ankylosing spondylitis. TCRdb ran MiXCR on the 5' RACE reads and lists one entry per CDR3 protein. The data show some 130,000 distinct CDR3 sequences, roughly a sixth seen once. From germline, CDR1 is LGHNA and CDR2 YSLEER. This CDR3 comprises 17 residues. Deletions cut 4 bases from V and 0 bases from J, with 16 bases between. Points on this clonotype: Its antigen is still unknown.

General study findings and limits: Typical of ankylosing spondylitis blood, it appeared, was a TCR beta motif of under 10 highly homologous variants.

V gene TRBV4-3 combines with J gene TRBJ2-1; the D is unclear. The sequence was collected from a male donor with ankylosing spondylitis. The sample consisted of blood, either unsorted or a sorted T cell fraction (not recorded which). The CDR3 DNA sequence: TGCGCCAGCAGCCCCTCCGGGCCATCGAGCTCCTACAATGAGCAGTTCTTC. Its protein product is CASSPSGPSSSYNEQFF.